The 16 T cell receptor beta chains below all came from one sample that was sequenced in a study of blood T cell repertoires in COVID-19 (dated by TCRdb to 2020 to 2021). Receptor amplification or capture employed the immunoSEQ multiplex PCR assay. TCRdb mirrors the immuneACCESS table, restricted to in-frame sequences. Some clones are absent from its copies; in checked studies, under half trace to an unresolved V gene, and the reason for the others is unknown. This sample is represented by 45,000 to 65,000 clones; more than 75% of them were singletons. The ten most abundant clones make up 5.1% of the sample. The sample comprised peripheral blood. Every receptor here comes from an elderly man in a cohort sampled during active COVID-19.

The chain uses TRBV3-1 (or the pseudogene TRBV3-2) and TRBJ1-6, with TRBD1 matching 7 bases. CDR1 and CDR2 (germline): LGHDT, YNNKEL (reference sequence). J was trimmed by 8 bases and V by 4 bases; bases with no gene match: 2. The CDR3 runs to 13 residues. The CDR3 is CASSLGGDSPLHF. In DNA form, the CDR3 reads TGTGCCAGCAGCCTAGGGGGCGATTCACCCCTCCACTTT.

The chain links TRBV2 to TRBJ1-5; D is undetermined. Between the trimmed V and J ends, which lost 5 bases and 4 bases, there was a span of 9 bases. Per the germline V gene, CDR1 is SNHLY and CDR2 is FYNNEI. The CDR3 is 13 amino acids. CDR3 residues: CASSRSPNQPQHF. The CDR3 DNA reads TGTGCCAGCAGTAGGAGTCCGAATCAGCCCCAGCATTTT.

The CDR3 sequence: CASSLGVEGSSPLHF. The CDR3 DNA reads as TGTGCCAGCAGCCTGGGTGTGGAGGGAAGTTCACCCCTCCACTTT. This rearrangement joins TRBV7-2 to TRBJ1-6; D not certain. CDR1 and CDR2 (germline): SGHTA, FQGNSA. V lost 5 bases to trimming and J lost 9 bases, with 17 bases between them. CDR3 length: 15 amino acids. Full variable domain (remainder filled in from reference TRBV7-2 and TRBJ1-6): GAGVSQSPSNKVTEKGKDVELRCDPISGHTALYWYRQSLGQGLEFLIYFQGNSAPDKSGLPSDRFSAERTGGSVSTLTIQRTQQEDSAVYLCASSLGVEGSSPLHFGNGTRLTVT.

V usage is TRBV7-8 and J usage is TRBJ2-2; D possibly corresponds to TRBD1 (6 bases). V gave up 7 bases and J gave up 4 bases, with 13 bases separating them. CDR1 is SGHVS and CDR2 is FQNEAQ in the germline V gene. The CDR3 covers 14 residues. The CDR3 here is CASTLQGSTGELFF. The CDR3 coding sequence is TGTGCCAGCACCCTACAGGGTAGCACCGGGGAGCTGTTTTTT.

The rearrangement uses TRBV5-6 and TRBJ2-1, with D maybe TRBD1 (6 bases). The CDR3 runs 15 residues. Germline lookup yields CDR1 SGHDT and CDR2 YYEEEE. Trimming removed 0 bases at V and 2 bases at J, with 9 bases between. CDR3 bases: TGTGCCAGCAGCTTGGACAGGGAGCCCTACAATGAGCAGTTCTTC. Amino acid sequence: CASSLDREPYNEQFF. The whole variable domain, remainder taken from reference TRBV5-6 and TRBJ2-1, is DAGVTQSPTHLIKTRGQQVTLRCSPKSGHDTVSWYQQALGQGPQFIFQYYEEEERQRGNFPDRFSGHQFPNYSSELNVNALLLGDSALYLCASSLDREPYNEQFFGPGTRLTVL.

The CDR3 is CASTQGLGAFF. In nucleotides, the CDR3 is TGTGCCAGCACACAGGGTTTGGGGGCTTTCTTT. The chain employs TRBV28 and TRBJ1-1, with a tentative D call TRBD1 (6 bases). The CDR3 consists of 11 residues. V was clipped by 7 bases and J by 11 bases, with 14 bases between them. Germline loops: CDR1 MDHEN, CDR2 SYDVKM. The full variable domain, rest sourced from reference TRBV28 and TRBJ1-1, is DVKVTQSSRYLVKRTGEKVFLECVQDMDHENMFWYRQDPGLGLRLIYFSYDVKMKEKGDIPEGYSVSREKKERFSLILESASTNQTSMYLCASTQGLGAFFGQGTRLTVV.

The rearrangement links TRBV18 to TRBJ2-7; D may be TRBD1 (5 bases). Germline CDR1 KGHSH, CDR2 LQKENI. V gave up 2 bases and J gave up 6 bases, with 5 bases separating them. This CDR3 spans 11 amino acids. CDR3 coding DNA: TGTGCCAGCTCACCAGGGGCCGAGCAGTACTTC. It encodes CASSPGAEQYF.

This chain connects TRBV11-3 to TRBJ2-7; D possibly corresponds to TRBD1 (9 bases). The CDR3 extends over 14 amino acids. Germline CDR1 reads SGHNT; CDR2 reads YENEEA. The V gene lost 3 bases and the J gene lost 8 bases, with 17 bases spanning the gap. CDR3 sequence (DNA): TGTGCCAGCAGCTTCGGGGGGGACAGGGCCAAGCAGTACTTC. Protein: CASSFGGDRAKQYF.

The chain has TRBV5-4 and TRBJ1-1, with 7 nucleotides matching TRBD1. Germline CDR1 and CDR2: SGHNT and YYREEE (reference sequence). This CDR3 comprises 17 residues. V shed 4 bases and J 0 bases; nucleotides not matched to a gene: 12. CDR3 region: CASSAGQTRGVNTEAFF. The CDR3 coding sequence is TGTGCCAGCAGCGCGGGACAGACCAGGGGCGTGAACACTGAAGCTTTCTTT.

The chain combines TRBV14 with TRBJ1-1, with D possibly being TRBD1 (6 bases). CDR1 is SGHDN and CDR2 is FVKESK in the germline V gene. Trimming pared 4 bases from V and 0 bases from J, leaving 9 bases between. CDR3 length: 14 amino acids. The DNA of the CDR3 is TGTGCCAGCAGCCCGACAGGTTTGAACACTGAAGCTTTCTTT. Residues: CASSPTGLNTEAFF. The full variable domain, rest sourced from reference TRBV14 and TRBJ1-1, is EAGVTQFPSHSVIEKGQTVTLRCDPISGHDNLYWYRRVMGKEIKFLLHFVKESKQDESGMPNNRFLAERTGGTYSTLKVQPAELEDSGVYFCASSPTGLNTEAFFGQGTRLTVV.

Notes on this clone: Different DNA sequences within this sample yield the same CDR3. The chain uses TRBV4-2 and TRBJ2-2; 14 nucleotides align to TRBD2. The CDR3 spans 17 residues. V shed 5 bases and J 4 bases; nucleotides not matched to a gene: 6. Germline assignment: CDR1 LGHNA and CDR2 YNFKEQ. CDR3: CASSRLAGGPGTGELFF. The CDR3 bases are TGTGCCAGCAGCAGACTAGCGGGGGGGCCGGGCACCGGGGAGCTGTTTTTT.

The chain carries TRBV11-2 and TRBJ1-3; the match to TRBD1 covers 8 bases. Germline values: CDR1 SGHAT, CDR2 FQNNGV. J was trimmed by 0 bases and V by 5 bases; bases with no gene match: 6. This CDR3 comprises 16 residues. The DNA of the CDR3 is TGTGCCAGCAGCAGGGGACAGGTCGTCTCTGGAAACACCATATATTTT. Translating it yields CASSRGQVVSGNTIYF.

This rearrangement joins TRBV7-8 to TRBJ1-3; D unclear. Germline V gene sequence: CDR1 SGHVS, CDR2 FQNEAQ. This CDR3 has 16 amino acids. Between the trimmed V and J ends, which lost 3 bases and 0 bases, there was a span of 12 bases. In DNA, the CDR3 is TGTGCCAGCAGCTTCGCGGGTTTTCGCTCTGGAAACACCATATATTTT. Protein sequence: CASSFAGFRSGNTIYF.

This rearrangement joins TRBV19 to TRBJ2-1, with 7 bases aligning to TRBD2. Germline trimming cut 8 bases from V and 7 bases from J; bases unmatched to any gene: 5. There are 12 residues in the CDR3. CDR1 is LNHDA, CDR2 SQIVND, per germline (reference sequence). Here the CDR3 reads CASAGVSNEQFF. CDR3 nucleotides: TGTGCCAGTGCGGGAGTGTCAAATGAGCAGTTCTTC.

This rearrangement joins TRBV5-1 to TRBJ2-3, with TRBD1 identical over 7 bases. Unmatched junction bases numbered 9, after V lost 4 bases and J lost 1 base. Looked up from germline, CDR1 is SGHRS and CDR2 is YFSETQ. The CDR3 sequence is 16 residues long. The CDR3 loop reads CASSRQTGRRTDTQYF. CDR3 DNA sequence: TGCGCCAGCAGCCGACAGACAGGGCGACGCACAGATACGCAGTATTTT.

The table lists this clone with a count of one. This chain links TRBV19 with TRBJ1-2, with 12 bases aligning to TRBD1. Germline CDR1 reads LNHDA; CDR2 reads SQIVND (reference sequence). The ends lost 5 bases at V and 5 bases at J; junction bases unmatched: 12. The CDR3 extends over 17 amino acids. Here the CDR3 DNA reads TGTGCCAGTAGTTCAACCGGGACAGGGGGCAGGTCGTATGGCTACACCTTC. It encodes CASSSTGTGGRSYGYTF.